This T cell receptor (beta chain) stems from a study of T cells and copy number aberrations in small-cell lung cancer (dated by TCRdb to the early 2020s). Turning to the overall study: TCR repertoire sequencing was paired with whole-exome sequencing of the same tumor regions to relate T cell metrics to mutations and copy number aberrations. Tumor TCR data were available for 17 patients, and TCR data from both tumor and normal tissue were available for 14 patients. The investigation overall reported the following: The study was limited by a small sample size because surgical resection is uncommon in small-cell lung cancer, and the findings require validation. Every specimen was formalin-fixed paraffin-embedded tissue, a material known to introduce sequencing artifacts. Lower T-cell density, richness and clonality were observed in tumors than in adjacent lung tissue, although the difference in density was not significant.

As concerns this clone: Its antigen is still unknown. Base qualities are not at hand, and no much larger clone is one base apart.

V is clipped by 2 bases and J by 3 bases, and the sequence between their germline boundaries is 14 bases long. Via the germline V gene, CDR1 is SNHLY and CDR2 FYNNEI. CDR3 length: 15 amino acids, cysteine to phenylalanine. The kept DNA is CDR3 alone, 45 bases in frame from the first base. Using multiplexed V- and J-gene primers, the immunoSEQ hsTCRB Kit amplified TCR-beta CDR3 regions from genomic DNA. Unique DNA barcodes were added in a second PCR, and samples were pooled together with a negative and a positive control. An Illumina MiSeq running a 150-cycle paired-end protocol was used to sequence the pooled TCR-beta libraries. Concerning the study's data processing: Raw sequencing data were processed by Adaptive Biotechnologies into a report containing normalized, annotated TCR-beta repertoires. To compute T-cell density, TCR-beta templates were normalized to usable DNA, with usable DNA estimated through amplification of housekeeping genes. Richness was the count of unique rearrangements, and clonality was defined as 1 minus Pielou's evenness. TCRdb re-hosts the immuneACCESS table, in-frame sequences only. Its copies lack some clones; in the studies checked, an unresolved V gene accounts for under half of them, and the cause for the rest is not known. The D gene and trimming were derived from the DNA, and the V and J assignments and clone size from that table. Recorded for this sample are 9,500 to 10,000 clones; 60% to 80% of them occurred a single time. The top ten constitute about 32% of the sample.

The donors were limited-stage small-cell lung cancer patients who had surgical resection in Hangzhou, China, between about 2007 and 2020. Every donor went straight to surgery with no preoperative chemotherapy or radiotherapy, and no donor was given immunotherapy either before or after surgery. All 20 or so patients in the sequenced cohort were smokers or heavy second-hand smokers. Adjacent normal lung was collected at least 2 cm from the tumor margin and was confirmed morphologically free of malignant cells by two pathologists. The study used multi-region TCR-beta sequencing of resected limited-stage small-cell lung cancers together with tumor-adjacent lung tissue to characterize T cell repertoire heterogeneity. Genomic DNA was extracted from FFPE tissue using the AllPrep DNA/RNA FFPE Kit (Qiagen).

The rearrangement joined TRBV2 to TRBJ2-7; there is no confident call for the D gene. This receptor was taken from a man between 60 and 75 years old with small cell lung cancer. The sequenced material came from normal tissue next to the tumor. Here is the DNA: TGTGCCAGCAGTGAAACCCACAGTTACAACTACGAGCAGTACTTC. Its protein product is CASSETHSYNYEQYF.